These 32 T cell receptor beta chains originate from one sample sequenced in a study of OX40 agonist ivuxolimab in advanced cancers. The repertoire was sequenced with immunoSEQ multiplex PCR; TCRdb's copy has only in-frame clones and lacks some. The sample shows approximately 35,000 clones, approximately 90% of them seen only once. The source material was CD4+ or CD8+ T cells sorted from blood, sampled in a trial of the OX40 agonist ivuxolimab. The receptors stem from an adult with an advanced solid tumor such as melanoma, head and neck, liver or kidney cancer.

V is TRBV28 and J is TRBJ1-1; no definite D call. Trimming took off 5 bases at V and 0 bases at J, with 19 bases between the two ends. The CDR3 is made up of 17 amino acids. The germline gives CDR1 MDHEN, CDR2 SYDVKM. The CDR3 DNA reads as TGTGCCAGCAGTCCCCTTCAGATAGACAAGGTGAACACTGAAGCTTTCTTT. It translates to CASSPLQIDKVNTEAFF.

This clone has just a few counts. The chain links TRBV6-1 to TRBJ2-7; 7 nucleotides match TRBD2. Germline loops: CDR1 MNHNS, CDR2 SASEGT. The length of the CDR3 is 13 residues. V shed 5 bases, J shed 4 bases, and the junction held 5 bases outside the gene matches. CDR3 bases: TGTGCCAGCAGTTTTACTAGCGAGTACGAGCAGTACTTC. Translating gives CASSFTSEYEQYF.

This chain joins TRBV4-1 and TRBJ1-1; a possible D gene is TRBD1 (5 bases). V dropped 1 base and J dropped 0 bases, with 9 bases sitting between them. Germline V gene sequence: CDR1 MGHRA, CDR2 YSYEKL. The CDR3 has 15 amino acids. The CDR3 spells CASSQGQIMNTEAFF. The DNA for the CDR3 is TGCGCCAGCAGCCAAGGACAGATTATGAACACTGAAGCTTTCTTT.

This clone was seen only a few times. The rearrangement uses TRBV19 and TRBJ1-5; TRBD1 matches 7 bases. Trimming cost V 5 bases and J 0 bases; bases outside gene matches: 7. CDR1 is LNHDA and CDR2 is SQIVND in the germline V gene (reference sequence). The CDR3 runs 16 residues. In nucleotides, the CDR3 is TGTGCCAGTAGTCTTGACAGGGACTTTAGCAATCAGCCCCAGCATTTT. Translation gives CASSLDRDFSNQPQHF.

V and J are TRBV27 and TRBJ2-1, with D hard to call. The V gene lost 4 bases and the J gene lost 0 bases, with 7 bases spanning the gap. The CDR3 is 14 residues long. Germline CDR1 and CDR2: MNHEY and SMNVEV (reference sequence). The CDR3, as DNA: TGTGCCAGCAGTTACGGTAGCTCCTACAATGAGCAGTTCTTC. This encodes CASSYGSSYNEQFF.

This clone was seen only a few times. Its ends do not fully match the called genes, so a read error is possible. The V call is TRBV29-1, the J call TRBJ2-1, with unresolved D. CDR3 size: 11 residues. CDR1 is SQVTM, CDR2 ANQGSEA, per germline. The chain's CDR3 is CSVEDGITSIF. CDR3 DNA: TGCAGCGTTGAAGATGGGATCACTTCTATCTTC.

This chain joins TRBV7-8 and TRBJ2-1, with D unclear. This CDR3 comprises 13 residues. Per the germline V gene, CDR1 is SGHVS and CDR2 is FQNEAQ. Trimming removed 1 base at V and 9 bases at J, with 10 bases between. The CDR3 is CASSLGVAIEQFF. CDR3 sequence (DNA): TGTGCCAGCAGCTTAGGCGTGGCTATTGAGCAGTTCTTC.

For this clone: The identical CDR3 is also encoded by other nucleotide sequences in the sample. The rearrangement uses TRBV9 and TRBJ2-7; the match to TRBD2 covers 12 bases. Unmatched junction bases numbered 4, after V lost 2 bases and J lost 1 base. This CDR3 contains 16 residues. The V gene's germline CDR1 is SGDLS and CDR2 YYNGEE. The CDR3 sequence is CASSVSGLAGSYEQYF. The CDR3 DNA is TGTGCCAGCAGCGTTTCCGGACTAGCGGGATCCTACGAGCAGTACTTC.

The rearrangement links TRBV6-5 to TRBJ1-2; 10 bases match TRBD1. Germline CDR1 and CDR2: MNHEY and SVGAGI. Losses at the gene ends were 7 bases for V and 2 bases for J; bases not matched to a gene: 7. This CDR3 is 15 amino acids long. CDR3 DNA sequence: TGTGCCAGCACCGAAGGGACAGGGGTCAACTATGGCTACACCTTC. Its translation is CASTEGTGVNYGYTF.

This clone appeared a single time. This chain links TRBV7-6 with TRBJ2-7, with TRBD1 as a possible D gene (6 bases). Trimming removed 4 bases at V and 2 bases at J, with 12 bases between. Germline CDR1 reads SGHVS; CDR2 reads FNYEAQ. The CDR3 has 14 residues. This CDR3 reads CASSSGHGTYEQYF. DNA for the CDR3: TGTGCCAGCAGCTCGGGACATGGGACCTACGAGCAGTACTTC.

The rearrangement uses TRBV25-1 and TRBJ2-7, with a possible D match to TRBD2 (5 bases). Between the trimmed V and J ends, which lost 4 bases and 4 bases, there was a span of 5 bases. The length of the CDR3 is 11 residues. Per the germline V gene, CDR1 is MGHDK and CDR2 is SYGVNS. As DNA, the CDR3 is TGTGCCAGCAGTGGCGGGTACGAGCAGTACTTC. Amino acid sequence: CASSGGYEQYF.

The genes are TRBV7-3 and TRBJ2-7; the match to TRBD2 covers 7 bases. Germline-derived CDR1 and CDR2 are SGHTA and FQGTGA. This CDR3 has 17 amino acids. V gave up 7 bases and J gave up 0 bases; unmatched junction bases: 15. The CDR3 region has the DNA TGTGCCAGCACCCTCCCTCCGGCTAGCGGATACTCCTACGAGCAGTACTTC. Translating it yields CASTLPPASGYSYEQYF.

CDR3 sequence reads: CATSRVQTSGNTIYF. CDR3 sequence (DNA): TGTGCCACCAGCAGAGTACAGACCTCTGGAAACACCATATATTTT. This chain links TRBV15 with TRBJ1-3; D not certain. This CDR3 is built from 15 residues. V dropped 1 base and J dropped 0 bases, with 7 bases sitting between them. Per the germline V gene, CDR1 is LNHNV and CDR2 is YYDKDF (reference sequence).

The rearrangement links TRBV7-8 to TRBJ2-1; D may be TRBD1 (5 bases). Germline assignment: CDR1 SGHVS and CDR2 FQNEAQ. Trimming took 1 base from V and 8 from J, leaving 18 bases between them. The CDR3 has 16 amino acids. The CDR3 spells CASSLVAGRARDEQFF. In nucleotides, the CDR3 is TGTGCCAGCAGCTTAGTGGCTGGCAGGGCGAGAGATGAGCAGTTCTTC.

This chain connects TRBV27 to TRBJ1-4; 9 bases fit TRBD1. Germline CDR1 is MNHEY and CDR2 is SMNVEV (reference sequence). The J segment lost 7 bases and the V segment lost 8 bases, leaving 11 bases of the junction unmatched. The CDR3 spans 15 residues. CDR3 amino acids: CASAPRTGEGEKLFF. CDR3 coding DNA: TGTGCCAGCGCGCCTCGGACAGGGGAGGGTGAAAAACTGTTTTTT.

The genes are TRBV19 and TRBJ2-2; D is undetermined. Germline CDR1 is LNHDA and CDR2 is SQIVND (reference sequence). Trimming pared 6 bases from V and 1 base from J, leaving 3 bases between. CDR3 length equals 12 residues. Here the CDR3 reads CASRVNTGELFF. The CDR3 coding sequence is TGTGCCAGTAGGGTGAACACCGGGGAGCTGTTTTTT.

This chain joins TRBV4-3 and TRBJ2-7, with D maybe TRBD2 (6 bases). Germline V lookup: CDR1 LGHNA, CDR2 YSLEER. Trimming removed 6 bases at V and 3 bases at J, with 21 bases between. The CDR3 runs 16 residues. CDR3 DNA sequence: TGCGCCAGCAGAGCAATCTATAGCGGAGGAGGCTACGAGCAGTACTTC. It yields the protein CASRAIYSGGGYEQYF.

This clone was found a few times. V and J are TRBV13 and TRBJ1-1; D uncertain. The ends were cut back, 1 base at V and 8 bases at J, with 2 bases in the middle. The CDR3 totals 10 residues. Germline CDR1 is PRHDT and CDR2 is FYEKMQ (reference sequence). CDR3 in DNA: TGTGCCAGCAGCTTAGCCGAAGCTTTCTTT. Translated, it gives CASSLAEAFF.

The V and J genes are TRBV5-5 and TRBJ2-7, with TRBD1 matching over 8 bases. V dropped 1 base and J dropped 3; count of bases not matched to a gene: 6. Germline V gene data show CDR1 as SGHKS and CDR2 as YYEKEE (reference sequence). The CDR3 runs 15 residues. The CDR3 DNA reads TGTGCCAGCAGCTTGTTTGGGACAGGAGTCTACGAGCAGTACTTC. This translates into CASSLFGTGVYEQYF.

The chain is built from TRBV19 and TRBJ2-1; TRBD2 matches at 7 bases. The CDR3 contains 14 residues. The germline gives CDR1 LNHDA, CDR2 SQIVND (reference sequence). V was pared by 7 bases and J by 4 bases, with 7 bases of the junction left unmatched. CDR3 bases: TGTGCCAGTAAGATCGGTAGCGGGTACAATGAGCAGTTCTTC. This gives the protein CASKIGSGYNEQFF. Full variable domain (rest looked up from reference TRBV19 and TRBJ2-1): DGGITQSPKYLFRKEGQNVTLSCEQNLNHDAMYWYRQDPGQGLRLIYYSQIVNDFQKGDIAEGYSVSREKKESFPLTVTSAQKNPTAFYLCASKIGSGYNEQFFGPGTRLTVL.

The gene calls are TRBV5-5 and TRBJ1-1, with TRBD1 identical over 8 bases. The trim removed 4 bases at V and 0 bases at J, leaving 8 bases unmatched. The CDR3 runs 16 residues. Germline V gene sequence: CDR1 SGHKS, CDR2 YYEKEE (reference sequence). CDR3 residues: CASSLWDRQLNTEAFF. The CDR3, as DNA: TGTGCCAGCAGCCTTTGGGACAGGCAACTGAACACTGAAGCTTTCTTT.

The chain links TRBV7-8 to TRBJ1-1; possible D gene TRBD1, 5 bases. Germline V CDR1 and CDR2: SGHVS, FQNEAQ. The CDR3 extends over 15 amino acids. V was pared by 5 bases and J by 1 base, with 14 bases between. The CDR3 sequence: CASSPSTQGNTEAFF. For the CDR3, the DNA is TGTGCCAGCAGCCCATCGACCCAGGGGAACACTGAAGCTTTCTTT.

The chain is built from TRBV5-3 and TRBJ1-1; D ambiguous. TRBV5-3 falls under the ORF class, with uncertain function. The CDR3 totals 13 residues. The V and J ends lost 2 bases and 7 bases respectively, with 12 bases between them. The CDR3 nucleotides read TGTGCCAGAAGCTTCCAGAGACGAAATGAAGCTTTCTTT. Its protein is CARSFQRRNEAFF.

V is TRBV5-6 and J is TRBJ2-2; D is undetermined. V gave up 2 bases and J gave up 6 bases, with 5 bases separating them. CDR3 length: 12 amino acids. Germline V gives CDR1 SGHDT, CDR2 YYEEEE. CDR3 protein: CASSFSSGELFF. The CDR3 DNA sequence: TGTGCCAGCAGCTTTTCTTCCGGGGAGCTGTTTTTT.

CDR3 amino acids: CASSLNGELFF. DNA of the CDR3: TGTGCCAGCAGTTTAAATGGGGAGCTGTTTTTT. This chain joins TRBV7-6 and TRBJ2-2; D not certain. The CDR3 loop spans 11 amino acids. The V gene's germline CDR1 is SGHVS and CDR2 FNYEAQ. V dropped 6 bases and J dropped 8 bases, with 7 bases sitting between them.

The chain couples TRBV4-3 to TRBJ1-3, with 7 bases that match TRBD1. The trim removed 2 bases at V and 6 bases at J, leaving 10 bases unmatched. The germline V gene encodes CDR1 LGHNA and CDR2 YSLEER. This CDR3 contains 16 residues. CDR3 region: CASSQQLSTGINTIYF. The CDR3, as DNA: TGCGCCAGCAGCCAACAACTATCGACAGGGATAAACACCATATATTTT.

This chain connects TRBV18 to TRBJ2-1, with D perhaps matching TRBD1 (5 bases). The germline V gene encodes CDR1 KGHSH and CDR2 LQKENI. CDR3 length: 16 amino acids. Trimming left V 1 base short and J 6 bases short, with 16 bases between. CDR3 coding DNA: TGTGCCAGCTCACCACGGTTTCAGGGCTCGGGCAATGAGCAGTTCTTC. Translating it yields CASSPRFQGSGNEQFF.

The DNA of the CDR3 is TGTGCCAGCAGCGCTGGACTAGCGGGGAGCTACAATGAGCAGTTCTTC. It specifies CASSAGLAGSYNEQFF. This chain joins TRBV9 and TRBJ2-1; TRBD2 matches at 12 bases. The germline CDR1 and CDR2 sequences are SGDLS and YYNGEE. This CDR3 has 16 residues. Trimming took 3 bases from V and 3 from J; bases not matched to a gene: 4.

The chain couples TRBV5-4 to TRBJ1-4; D is unresolved. The CDR3 has 15 residues. Germline-derived CDR1 and CDR2 are SGHNT and YYREEE (reference sequence). With 4 bases removed from V and 4 bases from J, the gap between germline ends came to 14 bases. CDR3 DNA: TGTGCCAGCAGCCCCGATGCAGGTTATAATGAAAAACTGTTTTTT. It codes for CASSPDAGYNEKLFF.

The V call is TRBV11-2, the J call TRBJ2-7; D may be TRBD2 (6 bases). This CDR3 has 18 amino acids. Germline lookup yields CDR1 SGHAT and CDR2 FQNNGV. Trimming shortened V by 0 bases and J by 1 base, and 19 bases separated the two germline ends. The CDR3 nucleotides are TGTGCCAGCAGCTTAGAAGCCTCCGGCGGGATCTGGTCCTACGAGCAGTACTTC. Translation gives CASSLEASGGIWSYEQYF. The entire variable domain, with the rest obtained from reference TRBV11-2 and TRBJ2-7, is as follows: EAGVAQSPRYKIIEKRQSVAFWCNPISGHATLYWYQQILGQGPKLLIQFQNNGVVDDSQLPKDRFSAERLKGVDSTLKIQPAKLEDSAVYLCASSLEASGGIWSYEQYFGPGTRLTVT.

This clone was detected only a few times. The rearrangement joins TRBV2 to TRBJ1-5; 9 bases fit TRBD1. J was trimmed by 2 bases and V by 5 bases; bases with no gene match: 7. Germline loops: CDR1 SNHLY, CDR2 FYNNEI. The CDR3 consists of 16 residues. CDR3 nucleotides: TGTGCCAGCAGTCCGCCGACAGGGGGGCGCAATCAGCCCCAGCATTTT. This codes for CASSPPTGGRNQPQHF.

The chain has TRBV7-2 and TRBJ2-1; D call uncertain. Germline V gene data show CDR1 as SGHTA and CDR2 as FQGNSA. The ends were cut back, 1 base at V and 6 bases at J, with 10 bases in the middle. This CDR3 has 14 amino acids. The CDR3 protein is CASSLVGLINEQFF. The CDR3, as DNA: TGTGCCAGCAGCTTAGTAGGGCTCATCAATGAGCAGTTCTTC.